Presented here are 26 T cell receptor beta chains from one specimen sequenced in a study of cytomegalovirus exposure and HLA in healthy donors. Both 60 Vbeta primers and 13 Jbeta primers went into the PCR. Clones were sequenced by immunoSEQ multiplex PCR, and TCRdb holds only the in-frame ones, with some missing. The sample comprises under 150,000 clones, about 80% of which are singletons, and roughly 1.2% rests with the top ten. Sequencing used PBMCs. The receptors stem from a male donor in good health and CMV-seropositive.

CDR3: CASSLAGGGTGELFF. The CDR3 coding sequence is TGTGCCAGCAGCTTAGCAGGGGGCGGAACCGGGGAGCTGTTTTTT. The chain employs TRBV7-8 and TRBJ2-2; 7 bases map to TRBD1. V lost 0 bases and J lost 5; bases outside the gene matches: 3. The germline V gene encodes CDR1 SGHVS and CDR2 FQNEAQ. There are 15 residues in the CDR3.

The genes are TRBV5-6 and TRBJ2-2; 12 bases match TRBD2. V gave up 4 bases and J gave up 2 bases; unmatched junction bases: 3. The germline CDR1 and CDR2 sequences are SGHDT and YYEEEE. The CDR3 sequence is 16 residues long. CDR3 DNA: TGTGCCAGCAGCGTAGGACTAGCGGGAAACACCGGGGAGCTGTTTTTT. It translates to CASSVGLAGNTGELFF.

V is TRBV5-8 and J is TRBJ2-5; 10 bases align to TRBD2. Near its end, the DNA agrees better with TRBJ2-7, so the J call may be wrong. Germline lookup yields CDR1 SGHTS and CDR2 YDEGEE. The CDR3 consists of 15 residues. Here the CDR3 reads CASSSSGSHLHEQYF. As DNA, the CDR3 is TGTGCCAGCAGCTCTAGCGGGAGTCATCTCCACGAGCAGTACTTC.

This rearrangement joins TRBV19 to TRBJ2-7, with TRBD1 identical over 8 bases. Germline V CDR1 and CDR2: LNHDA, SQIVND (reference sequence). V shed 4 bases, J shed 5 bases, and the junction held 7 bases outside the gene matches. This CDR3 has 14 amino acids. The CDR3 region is CASSTRQGAHEQYF. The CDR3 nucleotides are TGTGCCAGTAGTACCCGGCAGGGGGCCCACGAGCAGTACTTC.

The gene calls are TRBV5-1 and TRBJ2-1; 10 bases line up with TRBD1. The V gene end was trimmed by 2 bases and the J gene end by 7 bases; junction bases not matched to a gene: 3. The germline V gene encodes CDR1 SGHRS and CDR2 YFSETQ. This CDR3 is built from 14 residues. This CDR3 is CASSFPGQGNEQFF. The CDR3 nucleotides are TGCGCCAGCAGCTTCCCGGGACAGGGGAATGAGCAGTTCTTC.

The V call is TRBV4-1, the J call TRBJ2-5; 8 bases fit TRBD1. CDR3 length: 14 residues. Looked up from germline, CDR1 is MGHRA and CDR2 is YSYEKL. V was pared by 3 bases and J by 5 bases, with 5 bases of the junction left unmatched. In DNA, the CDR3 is TGCGCCAGCAGCCAGGGCAGGGGGCCGGAGACCCAGTACTTC. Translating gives CASSQGRGPETQYF.

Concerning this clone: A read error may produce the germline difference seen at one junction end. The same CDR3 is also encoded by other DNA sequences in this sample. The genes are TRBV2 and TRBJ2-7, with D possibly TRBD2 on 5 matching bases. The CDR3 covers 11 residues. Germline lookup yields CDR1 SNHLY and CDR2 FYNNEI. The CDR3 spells CASREGGEQYF. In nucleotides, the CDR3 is TGTGCCAGCAGGGAAGGAGGAGAGCAGTACTTC.

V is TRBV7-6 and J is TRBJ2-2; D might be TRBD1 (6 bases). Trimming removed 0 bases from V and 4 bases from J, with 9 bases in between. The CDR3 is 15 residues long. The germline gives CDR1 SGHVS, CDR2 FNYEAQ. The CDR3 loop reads CASSLARGITGELFF. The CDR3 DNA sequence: TGTGCCAGCAGCTTAGCGAGGGGGATCACCGGGGAGCTGTTTTTT.

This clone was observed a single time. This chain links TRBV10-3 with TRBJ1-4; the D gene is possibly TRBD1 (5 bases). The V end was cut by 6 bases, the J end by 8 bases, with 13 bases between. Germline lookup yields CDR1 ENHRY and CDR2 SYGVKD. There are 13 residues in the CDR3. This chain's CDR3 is CAISQGGREKLFF. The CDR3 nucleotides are TGTGCCATCAGCCAGGGAGGAAGAGAAAAACTGTTTTTT.

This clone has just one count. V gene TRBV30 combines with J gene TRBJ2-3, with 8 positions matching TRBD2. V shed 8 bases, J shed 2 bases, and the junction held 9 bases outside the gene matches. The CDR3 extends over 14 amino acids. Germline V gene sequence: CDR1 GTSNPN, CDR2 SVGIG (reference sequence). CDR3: CAREVAGPTDTQYF. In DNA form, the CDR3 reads TGTGCCCGTGAGGTAGCGGGGCCCACAGATACGCAGTATTTT.

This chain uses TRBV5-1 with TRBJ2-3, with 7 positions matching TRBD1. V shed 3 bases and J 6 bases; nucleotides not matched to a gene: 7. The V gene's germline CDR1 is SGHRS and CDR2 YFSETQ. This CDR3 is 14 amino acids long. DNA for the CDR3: TGCGCCAGCAGCTCAATGGGGACAGCCGATACGCAGTATTTT. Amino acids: CASSSMGTADTQYF.

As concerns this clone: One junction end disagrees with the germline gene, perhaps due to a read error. CDR3 sequence reads: CASLRGGGDSPLHF. The CDR3 DNA follows: TGTGCCAGCCTCCGTGGGGGAGGCGATTCACCCCTCCATTTT. The chain combines TRBV5-6 with TRBJ1-6, with D maybe TRBD1 (5 bases). The CDR3 totals 14 residues. Germline values: CDR1 SGHDT, CDR2 YYEEEE.

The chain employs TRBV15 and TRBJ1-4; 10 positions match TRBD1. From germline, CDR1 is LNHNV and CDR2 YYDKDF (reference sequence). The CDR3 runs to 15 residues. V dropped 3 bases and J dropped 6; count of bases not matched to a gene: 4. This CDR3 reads CATSRVDRGHEKLFF. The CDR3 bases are TGTGCCACCAGCAGGGTAGACAGGGGGCATGAAAAACTGTTTTTT.

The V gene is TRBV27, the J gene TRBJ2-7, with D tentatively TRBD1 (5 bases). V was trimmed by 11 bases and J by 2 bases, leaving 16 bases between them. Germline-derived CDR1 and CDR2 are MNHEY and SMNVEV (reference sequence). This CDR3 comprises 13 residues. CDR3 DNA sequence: TGTGCCGGATTTGACAGAATTGCCTACGAGCAGTACTTC. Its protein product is CAGFDRIAYEQYF.

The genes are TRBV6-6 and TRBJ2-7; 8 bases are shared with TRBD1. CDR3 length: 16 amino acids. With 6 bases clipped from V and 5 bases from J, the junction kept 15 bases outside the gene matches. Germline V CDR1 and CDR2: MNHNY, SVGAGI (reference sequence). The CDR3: CASSPEARGLTHEQYF. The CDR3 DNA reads TGTGCCAGCAGCCCAGAGGCCAGGGGGCTAACCCACGAGCAGTACTTC.

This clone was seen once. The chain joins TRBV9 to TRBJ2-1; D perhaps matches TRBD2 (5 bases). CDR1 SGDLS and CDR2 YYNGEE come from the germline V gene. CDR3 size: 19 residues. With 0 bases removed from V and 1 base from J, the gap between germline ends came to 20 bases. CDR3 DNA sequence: TGTGCCAGCAGCGTAGATGTGGGAGAGCCCGGAAGATCCTACAATGAGCAGTTCTTC. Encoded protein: CASSVDVGEPGRSYNEQFF.

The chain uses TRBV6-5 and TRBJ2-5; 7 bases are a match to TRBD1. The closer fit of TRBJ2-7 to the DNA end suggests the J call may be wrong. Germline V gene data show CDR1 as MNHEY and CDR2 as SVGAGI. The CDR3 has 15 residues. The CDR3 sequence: CASSTDRDSFYEQYF. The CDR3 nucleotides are TGTGCCAGCAGTACCGACCGGGACAGTTTCTACGAGCAGTACTTC.

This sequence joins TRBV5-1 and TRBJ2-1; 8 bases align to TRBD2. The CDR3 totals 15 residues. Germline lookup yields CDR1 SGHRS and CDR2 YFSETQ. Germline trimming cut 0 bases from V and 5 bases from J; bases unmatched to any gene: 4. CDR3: CASSLVREVNNEQFF. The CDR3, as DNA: TGCGCCAGCAGCTTGGTGCGGGAGGTAAACAATGAGCAGTTCTTC.

DNA of the CDR3: TGCGCCAGCAGCCAAGGTCTGCGGGGAACCTACGAGCAGTACTTC. Amino acids: CASSQGLRGTYEQYF. J is TRBJ2-7 and V is TRBV4-1; a weak D match, TRBD2 (6 bases). Trimming stripped 1 base from V and 2 bases from J, with 12 bases between. Per germline, CDR1 MGHRA and CDR2 YSYEKL. The CDR3 spans 15 residues.

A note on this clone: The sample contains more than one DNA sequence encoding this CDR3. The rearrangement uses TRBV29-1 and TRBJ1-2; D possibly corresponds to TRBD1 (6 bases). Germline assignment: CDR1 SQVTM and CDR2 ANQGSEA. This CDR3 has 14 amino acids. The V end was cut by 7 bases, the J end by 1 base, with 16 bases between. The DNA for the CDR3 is TGCAGCGCTAAACAGGGCATCAATAACTATGGCTACACCTTC. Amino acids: CSAKQGINNYGYTF.

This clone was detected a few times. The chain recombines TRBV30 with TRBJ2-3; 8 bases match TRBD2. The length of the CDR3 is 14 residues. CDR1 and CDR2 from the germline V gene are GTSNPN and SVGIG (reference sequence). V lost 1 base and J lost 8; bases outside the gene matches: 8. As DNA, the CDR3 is TGTGCCTGGAGTGACGGGACTAGGGGCTCTACGCAGTATTTT. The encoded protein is CAWSDGTRGSTQYF.

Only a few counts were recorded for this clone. CDR3 amino acids: CASSAGTDSYNEQFF. CDR3 nucleotide sequence: TGTGCCAGCAGCGCCGGGACTGACTCCTACAATGAGCAGTTCTTC. J is TRBJ2-1 and V is TRBV28, with D maybe TRBD2 (6 bases). CDR1 and CDR2 from the germline V gene are MDHEN and SYDVKM. The CDR3 spans 15 residues. V was cut by 6 bases and J by 0 bases, with 12 bases left in between.

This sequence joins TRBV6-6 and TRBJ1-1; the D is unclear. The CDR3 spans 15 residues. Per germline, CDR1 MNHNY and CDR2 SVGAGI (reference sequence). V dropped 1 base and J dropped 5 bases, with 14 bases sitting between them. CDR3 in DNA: TGTGCCAGCAGTTACTTGGAGCAATCCCGAACTGAAGCTTTCTTT. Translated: CASSYLEQSRTEAFF.

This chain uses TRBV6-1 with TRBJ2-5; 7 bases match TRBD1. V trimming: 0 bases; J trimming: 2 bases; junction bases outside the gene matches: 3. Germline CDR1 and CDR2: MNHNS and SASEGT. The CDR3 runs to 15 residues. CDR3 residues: CASSEATGDQETQYF. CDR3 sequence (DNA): TGTGCCAGCAGTGAAGCAACAGGGGATCAAGAGACCCAGTACTTC.

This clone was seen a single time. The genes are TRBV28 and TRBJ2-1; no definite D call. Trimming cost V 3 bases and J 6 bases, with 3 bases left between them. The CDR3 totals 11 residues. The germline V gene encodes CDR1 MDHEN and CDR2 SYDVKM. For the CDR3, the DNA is TGTGCCAGCAGTTTCAGCAATGAGCAGTTCTTC. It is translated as CASSFSNEQFF.

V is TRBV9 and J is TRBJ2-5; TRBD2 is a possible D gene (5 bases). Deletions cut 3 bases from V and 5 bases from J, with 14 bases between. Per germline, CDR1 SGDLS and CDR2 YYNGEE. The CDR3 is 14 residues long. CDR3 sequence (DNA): TGTGCCAGCAGCGCCGGACTGGTTGAGGAGACCCAGTACTTC. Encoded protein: CASSAGLVEETQYF.